A single sample gave rise to the 28 T cell receptor beta chains below, sequenced in a study of molecular identifiers for immune sequencing clone quantification. MiXCR, applied by TCRdb to the PCR reads, yields one record per CDR3 protein. The table shows 50,000 to 65,000 distinct CDR3 sequences, with around 27% occurring only once. Material: naive CD8+ T cells from blood, with Jurkat cell RNA spiked in. As for subset: FACS-sorted CD8+CD4-CCR7+CD45RA+ naive T cells. Every receptor here comes from a human donor in good health. Some libraries in this study had Jurkat cell RNA spiked in.

With regard to this clonotype: This may stem from a read error, because a much larger clone lies one nucleotide away. The V and J genes are TRBV27 and TRBJ1-5, with 9 bases fitting TRBD1. This CDR3 is 16 amino acids long. Germline CDR1 and CDR2: MNHEY and SMNVEV (reference sequence). CDR3 protein: CAGSWTGVGSNQPQHF. The CDR3 coding sequence is TGTGCCGGCAGTTGGACAGGGGTCGGTAGCAATCAGCCCCAGCATTTT.

Notes on this clonotype: A much larger clonotype is one base distant, so this may be a read error. The chain recombines TRBV6-5 with TRBJ2-3; no firm D call. The V gene's germline CDR1 is MNHEY and CDR2 SVGAGI. The CDR3 is 14 amino acids. The CDR3, as DNA: TGTGCCAGCAGTTGGGCAGCCAGCACAGATACGCAGTGTTTT. Protein sequence: CASSWAASTDTQCF.

The rearrangement joins TRBV7-2 to TRBJ1-1; D perhaps matches TRBD1 (6 bases). Trimming took 8 bases from V and 4 from J, leaving 20 bases between them. The germline V gene encodes CDR1 SGHTA and CDR2 FQGNSA. This CDR3 has 15 amino acids. This CDR3 is CASRPWEGGGTEAFF. CDR3 nucleotides: TGTGCCAGCCGCCCGTGGGAGGGGGGGGGCACTGAAGCTTTCTTT.

This clonotype was recorded at least ten times. The chain is built from TRBV10-2 and TRBJ2-5; TRBD1 agrees at 8 bases. Germline V lookup: CDR1 WSHSY, CDR2 SAAADI. V dropped 7 bases and J dropped 2; count of bases not matched to a gene: 9. The CDR3 runs to 15 residues. CDR3 loop: CASNIQGAYQETQYF. The CDR3 DNA is TGCGCCAGCAACATTCAGGGGGCGTATCAAGAGACCCAGTACTTC.

This clonotype was observed at least ten times. The rearrangement links TRBV20-1 to TRBJ2-7; a possible D gene is TRBD1 (6 bases). Between the trimmed V and J ends, which lost 5 bases and 4 bases, there was a span of 12 bases. CDR3 length: 12 residues. Germline CDR1 DFQATT, CDR2 SNEGSKA (reference sequence). CDR3 sequence reads: CSAGDIRYEQYF. CDR3 sequence (DNA): TGCAGTGCTGGGGACATTAGGTACGAGCAGTACTTC.

The rearrangement joins TRBV7-2 to TRBJ1-1; the match to TRBD1 covers 7 bases. CDR3 length equals 18 residues. The J segment lost 1 base and the V segment lost 8 bases, leaving 19 bases of the junction unmatched. Germline assignment: CDR1 SGHTA and CDR2 FQGNSA. The CDR3 loop is CASRPTRTGIMKNTEAFF. The CDR3 bases are TGTGCCAGCCGCCCGACGCGGACAGGTATCATGAAGAACACTGAAGCTTTCTTT.

This clonotype was observed at least ten times. One junction end disagrees with the germline gene, perhaps due to a read error. The V call is TRBV5-6, the J call TRBJ2-1; D gene unclear. Germline values: CDR1 SGHDT, CDR2 YYEEEE. The CDR3 extends over 12 amino acids. As DNA, the CDR3 is TGTGCCAGCAACTTGATAAACAATGAGCAGTTCTTC. Residues: CASNLINNEQFF.

The rearrangement joins TRBV4-3 to TRBJ2-7; 9 nucleotides agree with TRBD2. Germline lookup yields CDR1 LGHNA and CDR2 YSLEER. The CDR3 contains 15 residues. With V trimmed by 1 base and J by 7 bases, 8 bases remained unmatched. In DNA form, the CDR3 reads TGCGCCAGCAGCCAAGTTTTGCGGGAGGGCCATGAGCAGTACTTC. It codes for CASSQVLREGHEQYF.

This clonotype was seen many times. CDR3 coding DNA: TGTGCCACCAGTGACATCCGGAGCAATCAGCCCCAGCATTTT. Translated, it gives CATSDIRSNQPQHF. V usage is TRBV24-1 and J usage is TRBJ1-5, with no clear D. Per germline, CDR1 KGHDR and CDR2 SFDVKD. The CDR3 spans 14 residues. The V end lost 4 bases, the J end lost 1 base, and 7 bases lay between the germline ends.

The J gene is TRBJ1-1, the V gene TRBV5-1, with 10 bases that match TRBD1. Germline loops: CDR1 SGHRS, CDR2 YFSETQ. The junction had 3 bases not matched to a gene; V was cut back by 4 bases and J by 6 bases. The CDR3 has 13 residues. This CDR3 is CASSVDRGAEAFF. CDR3 DNA: TGCGCCAGCAGCGTGGACAGGGGGGCTGAAGCTTTCTTT.

This clonotype was counted at least ten times. The chain couples TRBV9 to TRBJ1-3; D is unclear. The CDR3 extends over 15 amino acids. Trimming shortened V by 0 bases and J by 0 bases, and 7 bases separated the two germline ends. Per the germline V gene, CDR1 is SGDLS and CDR2 is YYNGEE. The CDR3 reads CASSVDMGSGNTIYF. DNA of the CDR3: TGTGCCAGCAGCGTAGACATGGGCTCTGGAAACACCATATATTTT.

About this clonotype itself: A much larger clone lies a single base off, so this may be a read error. Given the absence of the conserved phenylalanine or tryptophan at the CDR3 end, a read error is likely. The chain recombines TRBV2 with TRBJ1-1; no reliable D call. This CDR3 region has 12 residues. CDR1 is SNHLY, CDR2 FYNNEI, per germline. V was trimmed by 1 base and J by 2 bases, leaving 2 bases between them. The CDR3 sequence: CASSEGNTEAFS. The CDR3 DNA reads as TGTGCCAGCAGTGAAGGTAACACTGAAGCTTTCTCT.

This clonotype has a single count. Germline and junction disagree at one end, which may indicate a read error. This chain uses TRBV12-3 or TRBV12-4 with TRBJ1-2; tentatively, D is TRBD1 (6 bases). The CDR3 extends over 13 amino acids. The CDR3 sequence is CASSLLDSPGYTF. CDR3 DNA sequence: TGTGCGAGCAGTTTGTTGGACAGCCCTGGCTACACCTTC.

This clonotype was found a few times. V usage is TRBV3-1 and J usage is TRBJ1-2, with D maybe TRBD1 (6 bases). Deletions cut 1 base from V and 5 bases from J, with 11 bases between. Germline V gives CDR1 LGHDT, CDR2 YNNKEL (reference sequence). This CDR3 is built from 14 residues. CDR3 nucleotide sequence: TGTGCCAGCAGCCAAGGCGGGGGGGCTTATGGCTACACCTTC. It encodes CASSQGGGAYGYTF.

The sample holds many counts of this clonotype. At one boundary the junction diverges from the germline segment, which might be a read error. The chain combines TRBV29-1 with TRBJ2-7, with 15 positions matching TRBD2. This CDR3 contains 12 residues. The germline gives CDR1 SQVTM, CDR2 ANQGSEA. CDR3 nucleotide sequence: TGCAGCGTTGTTGGGACTAGCGGGAGGCAGAATTTC. Protein product: CSVVGTSGRQNF.

As regards this clonotype: This may be a read error: a much more frequent sequence differs by one nucleotide. V is TRBV10-3 and J is TRBJ2-3, with TRBD2 identical over 9 bases. This CDR3 region has 16 residues. Per germline, CDR1 ENHRY and CDR2 SYGVKD. Unmatched junction bases numbered 8, after V lost 5 bases and J lost 2 bases. Here the CDR3 DNA reads TGTGCCATCAGTATTGGGGCTAGCGGGGCCACAGATACGCAGTATTTT. Protein product: CAISIGASGATDTQYF.

This clonotype was recorded at least ten times. The CDR3 nucleotides read TGTGCCAGCAGTTACTCCCTCGCGGCGCCCCAGCATTTT. Its translation is CASSYSLAAPQHF. V and J are TRBV6-6 and TRBJ1-5; unclear D gene. V shed 0 bases and J shed 9 bases, with 9 bases lying between them. The CDR3 is 13 amino acids. CDR1 and CDR2 (germline): MNHNY, SVGAGI (reference sequence).

This clonotype was detected many times. The V and J genes are TRBV4-1 and TRBJ1-3, with D tentatively TRBD1 (5 bases). V lost 0 bases and J 0 bases, leaving 15 bases between the germline ends. CDR3 length equals 18 residues. The germline V gene encodes CDR1 MGHRA and CDR2 YSYEKL. This chain's CDR3 is CASSQERSDISSGNTIYF. Here the CDR3 DNA reads TGCGCCAGCAGCCAAGAAAGGTCGGACATATCCTCTGGAAACACCATATATTTT.

This clonotype was found many times. The chain joins TRBV4-3 to TRBJ1-2; D is ambiguous. The CDR3 extends over 16 amino acids. Trimming took off 0 bases at V and 1 base at J, with 12 bases between the two ends. Germline assignment: CDR1 LGHNA and CDR2 YSLEER. The CDR3 bases are TGCGCCAGCAGCCAAGATAGACATATTGGTAACTATGGCTACACCTTC. This sequence encodes CASSQDRHIGNYGYTF.

Worth noting for this clonotype: Given a much more abundant clone one base away, this may be a read error. This chain links TRBV5-4 with TRBJ2-3, with 9 bases lining up with TRBD2. The length of the CDR3 is 18 residues. Germline-derived CDR1 and CDR2 are SGHNT and YYREEE (reference sequence). The V gene end was trimmed by 3 bases and the J gene end by 2 bases; junction bases not matched to a gene: 13. CDR3 in amino acids: CASSSFSGSSSFTDTQYF. The CDR3 nucleotides are TGTGCCAGCAGCTCGTTTAGCGGGAGCTCGAGTTTCACAGATACGCAGTATTTT. Full variable domain (remainder filled in from reference TRBV5-4 and TRBJ2-3): ETGVTQSPTHLIKTRGQQVTLRCSSQSGHNTVSWYQQALGQGPQFIFQYYREEENGRGNFPPRFSGLQFPNYSSELNVNALELDDSALYLCASSSFSGSSSFTDTQYFGPGTRLTVL.

About this clonotype itself: It may be a read error: a sequence one base away is much more abundant. The V and J genes are TRBV28 and TRBJ1-1; no firm D call. With 1 base removed from V and 6 bases from J, the gap between germline ends came to 12 bases. Germline V gives CDR1 MDHEN, CDR2 SYDVKM. The CDR3 length is 14 residues. The CDR3 DNA is TGTGCCAGCAGTTTATCCCCCCCAAACCCTGAAGCTTTCTTT. Translated, it gives CASSLSPPNPEAFF.

Regarding this clonotype: This may arise from a read error, as a much more abundant clone is one base away. The V and J genes are TRBV7-2 and TRBJ2-7; 7 bases align to TRBD2. The CDR3 runs 14 residues. Looked up from germline, CDR1 is SGHTA and CDR2 is FQGNSA. Written as DNA, the CDR3 is TGTGTCAGCCGCCCCTGGGGGGGGTACCACGAGCAGTACTTC. It is translated as CVSRPWGGYHEQYF.

In the case of this clonotype: This could be a read error, since a much larger clone is one nucleotide away. The chain combines TRBV7-6 with TRBJ2-2; 10 positions agree with TRBD2. The junction had 21 bases not matched to a gene; V was cut back by 1 base and J by 10 bases. The germline V gene has CDR1 SGHVS and CDR2 FNYEAQ. The CDR3 loop spans 20 amino acids. The CDR3 is CASSLVPNSGGPNPGEELFF. In nucleotides, the CDR3 is TGTGCCAGCAGCTTAGTTCCGAATAGCGGGGGGCCAAATCCCGGCGAGGAGCTGTTTTTT.

To note about this clonotype: The germline gene is not matched at one end of the junction; a read error may be the cause. J is TRBJ1-1 and V is TRBV30; D is unclear. The CDR3 is 13 amino acids. Germline CDR1 is GTSNPN and CDR2 is SVGIG (reference sequence). The CDR3 loop reads CAWSVEGSTEAFF. The CDR3 region has the DNA TGTGCCTGGAGTGTAGAGGGTTCGACTGAAGCTTTCTTC. Full variable domain (rest looked up from reference TRBV30 and TRBJ1-1): SQTIHQWPATLVQPVGSPLSLECTVEGTSNPNLYWYRQAAGRGLQLLFYSVGIGQISSEVPQNLSASRPQDRQFILSSKKLLLSDSGFYLCAWSVEGSTEAFFGQGTRLTVV.

This clonotype was seen repeatedly, ten times or more. The V gene is TRBV12-3 or TRBV12-4, the J gene TRBJ2-7; the D is unclear. The CDR3 runs to 14 residues. Trimming left V 3 bases short and J 0 bases short, with 9 bases between. The CDR3 bases are TGTGCCAGCAGTTTGAGTCTGAGCTCCTACGAGCAGTACTTC. It specifies CASSLSLSSYEQYF.

The J gene is TRBJ2-2, the V gene TRBV7-9; D gene uncertain. Deletions cut 3 bases from V and 4 bases from J, with 15 bases between. This CDR3 has 16 residues. Germline V gene lookup returns CDR1 SEHNR and CDR2 FQNEAQ (reference sequence). The CDR3 region is CASSFVVRTGTGELFF. In DNA, the CDR3 is TGTGCCAGCAGCTTTGTTGTGAGGACGGGCACCGGGGAGCTGTTTTTT.

This clonotype occurred many times. The rearrangement links TRBV30 to TRBJ2-3; D gene uncertain. CDR3 size: 16 residues. CDR1 is GTSNPN, CDR2 SVGIG, per germline (reference sequence). Trimming took 5 bases from V and 0 from J, leaving 18 bases between them. CDR3 sequence reads: CAWGQVTSQSTDTQYF. In DNA form, the CDR3 reads TGTGCCTGGGGGCAGGTGACAAGCCAGAGCACAGATACGCAGTATTTT.

This rearrangement joins TRBV19 to TRBJ2-7, with 8 bases fitting TRBD2. With 5 bases clipped from V and 6 bases from J, the junction kept 9 bases outside the gene matches. CDR1 and CDR2 from the germline V gene are LNHDA and SQIVND (reference sequence). There are 14 residues in the CDR3. The DNA of the CDR3 is TGTGCCAGTAGTCAGTGGACTAGCACCGTCGAGCAGTACTTC. Its protein product is CASSQWTSTVEQYF.